This TCR beta chain originates from a study of tumor-infiltrating lymphocytes in primary liver carcinoma. Regarding the study as a whole: Blood fell significantly below tumors in its top-250-clone fraction (p = 0.039).

Production of TCR beta cDNA used approximately 480 ng total RNA together with a constant-region primer. The TCR beta library was amplified through three nested multiplex PCR rounds in a modified ARM-PCR procedure. Each of the first two PCR rounds ran approximately 10 cycles with TRBV1-TRBV30 forward and C-beta reverse primers. TCRdb passed the multiplex PCR reads through MiXCR, listing each CDR3 protein once. The repertoire has 300,000 to 350,000 distinct CDR3 sequences, roughly 61% of them found once; the top ten carry roughly 6%. The V gene's germline CDR1 is SGHRS and CDR2 YFSETQ. Trimming removed 0 bases from V and 5 bases from J, with 11 bases in between. The CDR3 runs to 14 residues. The authors took blood RNA from unsorted whole blood and also extracted germline DNA. This clonotype was picked up a small number of times. The antigen is not known.

What was sequenced was peripheral blood. The J gene is TRBJ1-1, the V gene TRBV5-1, with D uncertain. The TCR originated in a man between 40 and 49 years old with primary liver carcinoma and hepatitis B virus infection. CDR3 sequence (DNA): TGCGCCAGCAGCTTGGGTACAGCCGAAACTGAAGCTTTCTTT. This encodes CASSLGTAETEAFF.